The 27 T cell receptor beta chains below were found in one sample sequenced in a study of cytomegalovirus exposure and HLA in healthy donors (dated by TCRdb to the late 2010s). Library preparation employed the immunoSEQ multiplex PCR assay. For the multiplex PCR, a mixture combining 60 forward primers for TCR Vbeta segments and 13 reverse primers for TCR Jbeta segments was used. The source is immuneACCESS, and TCRdb retained only in-frame sequences with V and J called. Part of the clones is not carried over; for the studies checked, unresolved V genes explain less than half of this, and the remainder is unexplained. Here the sample has 20,000 or so clones; 70% to 80% occur a single time. Around 7% of the sample goes to the ten largest clones. Sequenced material: PBMCs. These receptors were collected from a man aged 55 to 70 in good health and CMV-seronegative.

V usage is TRBV28 and J usage is TRBJ2-5; 7 bases agree with TRBD1. TRBJ2-7 matches the DNA end more closely, so the J call is doubtful. The CDR3 length is 13 residues. Germline V gene sequence: CDR1 MDHEN, CDR2 SYDVKM. In DNA, the CDR3 is TGTGCCAGCAGAGAACAGGGGCTGGACGAGCAGTACTTC. Its protein product is CASREQGLDEQYF.

CDR3 residues: CASSAGGRAGYEQYF. The CDR3, as DNA: TGTGCCAGCAGTGCTGGTGGGAGGGCCGGTTACGAGCAGTACTTC. This chain connects TRBV28 to TRBJ2-7; 7 nucleotides match TRBD2. This CDR3 is built from 15 residues. Losses at the gene ends were 5 bases for V and 4 bases for J; bases not matched to a gene: 11. Germline assignment: CDR1 MDHEN and CDR2 SYDVKM.

The chain is built from TRBV9 and TRBJ2-2, with D perhaps TRBD2 (6 bases). Germline assignment: CDR1 SGDLS and CDR2 YYNGEE. The CDR3 loop spans 13 amino acids. V lost 5 bases and J 1 base, leaving 6 bases between the germline ends. CDR3 residues: CASSSGNTGELFF. CDR3 sequence (DNA): TGTGCCAGCAGTAGCGGGAACACCGGGGAGCTGTTTTTT.

The chain employs TRBV19 and TRBJ1-6; D is uncertain. Deletions cut 3 bases from V and 8 bases from J, with 14 bases between. The CDR3 length is 15 residues. Germline CDR1 LNHDA, CDR2 SQIVND (reference sequence). DNA of the CDR3: TGTGCCAGTAGTATCCGAGGGCCGGGTGATTCACCCCTCCACTTT. As protein: CASSIRGPGDSPLHF.

The genes are TRBV18 and TRBJ2-7; TRBD2 aligns across 13 bases. The germline V gene encodes CDR1 KGHSH and CDR2 LQKENI. The CDR3 length is 17 residues. The J segment lost 0 bases and the V segment lost 6 bases, leaving 8 bases of the junction unmatched. The CDR3 bases are TGTGCCAGCTCCTTTGTACTAGCGGGAGGGAGCTCCTACGAGCAGTACTTC. Translation gives CASSFVLAGGSSYEQYF. Filled out from reference TRBV18 and TRBJ2-7, the complete variable domain reads NAGVMQNPRHLVRRRGQEARLRCSPMKGHSHVYWYRQLPEEGLKFMVYLQKENIIDESGMPKERFSAEFPKEGPSILRIQQVVRGDSAAYFCASSFVLAGGSSYEQYFGPGTRLTVT.

This chain links TRBV5-1 with TRBJ2-7, with D possibly matching TRBD1 (6 bases). Germline values: CDR1 SGHRS, CDR2 YFSETQ. The V end was cut by 4 bases, the J end by 6 bases, with 14 bases between. CDR3 length: 13 residues. This CDR3 is CASSRLQGREQYF. CDR3 DNA sequence: TGCGCCAGCAGCAGACTACAGGGCCGCGAGCAGTACTTC.

This clone appeared once. The chain recombines TRBV5-1 with TRBJ2-1; possible D gene TRBD2, 5 bases. The V gene's germline CDR1 is SGHRS and CDR2 YFSETQ. The CDR3 loop spans 15 amino acids. Trimming took off 1 base at V and 7 bases at J, with 15 bases between the two ends. Here the CDR3 reads CASSLRTPGRNEQFF. CDR3 bases: TGCGCCAGCAGCTTGAGGACTCCCGGGCGGAATGAGCAGTTCTTC.

This clone was seen once. V is TRBV21-1 and J is TRBJ1-2; the table's D call, TRBD1, was not checked against the DNA. TRBV21-1 is given as a pseudogene. This CDR3 is built from 17 residues. The CDR3 here is CASSKEGKVRAGNGYTF. CDR3 DNA: TGTGCCAGCAGCAAAGAGGGAAAGGTCAGGGCTGGAAATGGCTACACCTTC.

This clone was seen a few times. The genes are TRBV2 and TRBJ2-7; perhaps TRBD2 as D (5 bases). V was cut by 7 bases and J by 2 bases, with 12 bases left in between. CDR1 and CDR2 from the germline V gene are SNHLY and FYNNEI. This CDR3 is 13 amino acids long. The CDR3 nucleotides read TGTGCCAGCAAGCTAGCTCGGGCCTACGAGCAGTACTTC. Its translation is CASKLARAYEQYF.

Details on this clone: At one end the junction does not follow the germline gene, possibly because of a read error. The CDR3 DNA is TGTGCCCGCAGCAAGAGGACAGGGGGAGGCACCGGGGAGCTGTTTTTT. Encoded protein: CARSKRTGGGTGELFF. The gene calls are TRBV11-2 and TRBJ2-2; 10 bases agree with TRBD1. The CDR3 loop spans 16 amino acids. Germline CDR1 SGHAT, CDR2 FQNNGV.

The gene calls are TRBV19 and TRBJ2-3; D gene unclear. This CDR3 spans 12 amino acids. CDR1 is LNHDA, CDR2 SQIVND, per germline (reference sequence). V shed 5 bases and J shed 1 base, with 4 bases lying between them. CDR3 sequence: CASSRGTDTQYF. The CDR3 DNA follows: TGTGCCAGTAGTCGGGGCACAGATACGCAGTATTTT.

V usage is TRBV18 and J usage is TRBJ1-6; TRBD1 aligns across 9 bases. Losses at the gene ends were 4 bases for V and 7 bases for J; bases not matched to a gene: 2. The germline V gene has CDR1 KGHSH and CDR2 LQKENI. The CDR3 extends over 14 amino acids. This chain's CDR3 is CASSLGTGNSPLHF. The CDR3 bases are TGTGCCAGCTCACTTGGGACAGGGAATTCACCCCTCCACTTT.

To note about this clone: The junction departs from the called germline gene at one end, perhaps through a read error. The V and J genes are TRBV25-1 and TRBJ2-7; 9 positions match TRBD2. Per the germline V gene, CDR1 is MGHDK and CDR2 is SYGVNS. The CDR3 covers 16 residues. Here the CDR3 reads CATSDPVAGAAYEQYF. In DNA form, the CDR3 reads TGTGCCACCAGTGACCCAGTAGCGGGGGCCGCCTACGAGCAGTACTTC.

The gene calls are TRBV7-6 and TRBJ1-4; maybe TRBD1 (6 bases). V lost 4 bases to trimming and J lost 8 bases, with 8 bases between them. Germline CDR1 reads SGHVS; CDR2 reads FNYEAQ. There are 12 residues in the CDR3. The CDR3 reads CASSSDREKLFF. DNA for the CDR3: TGTGCCAGCAGCTCCGACAGGGAAAAACTGTTTTTT.

The CDR3, as DNA: TGTGCCAGCAGCCAAGATAGAACCGGGACAGTAACCTACGAGCAGTACTTC. Encoded protein: CASSQDRTGTVTYEQYF. The chain recombines TRBV4-2 with TRBJ2-7; 7 positions agree with TRBD1. The CDR3 totals 17 residues. The V segment lost 0 bases and the J segment 2 bases; nucleotides outside the gene matches: 10. Germline V gene data show CDR1 as LGHNA and CDR2 as YNFKEQ.

V is TRBV19 and J is TRBJ1-1; 7 bases line up with TRBD1. From germline, CDR1 is LNHDA and CDR2 SQIVND (reference sequence). This CDR3 has 14 residues. The trim removed 5 bases at V and 0 bases at J, leaving 3 bases unmatched. The CDR3 spells CASSQDRVNTEAFF. Here the CDR3 DNA reads TGTGCCAGTAGTCAAGACAGGGTGAACACTGAAGCTTTCTTT.

The chain recombines TRBV27 with TRBJ2-3; tentatively, D is TRBD2 (6 bases). CDR3 size: 14 residues. Looked up from germline, CDR1 is MNHEY and CDR2 is SMNVEV (reference sequence). The V gene lost 5 bases and the J gene lost 6 bases, with 15 bases spanning the gap. The CDR3 loop reads CASSTSRGSDTQYF. The CDR3 nucleotides are TGTGCCAGCAGTACTAGCCGCGGGTCGGATACGCAGTATTTT.

The chain uses TRBV11-3 and TRBJ2-3; D is perhaps TRBD1 (6 bases). The CDR3 runs 15 residues. From germline, CDR1 is SGHNT and CDR2 YENEEA. V was trimmed by 5 bases and J by 5 bases, leaving 17 bases between them. The CDR3 DNA reads TGTGCCAGCAGCCATGGGGCAGGGGCTGGAGATACGCAGTATTTT. Translated: CASSHGAGAGDTQYF.

The chain combines TRBV11-2 with TRBJ2-2, with a weak D call TRBD2 (5 bases). The V end lost 7 bases, the J end lost 1 base, and 16 bases lay between the germline ends. The CDR3 runs to 16 residues. Germline loops: CDR1 SGHAT, CDR2 FQNNGV. DNA of the CDR3: TGTGCCAGCACCAACCCGAGGGCGCTGAACACCGGGGAGCTGTTTTTT. The encoded protein is CASTNPRALNTGELFF.

This clone was observed a few times. The chain recombines TRBV4-1 with TRBJ2-7, with 13 bases matching TRBD2. The CDR3 contains 15 residues. V gave up 4 bases and J gave up 0 bases; unmatched junction bases: 0. CDR1 MGHRA and CDR2 YSYEKL come from the germline V gene. The CDR3 loop reads CASSRTSGSSYEQYF. CDR3 nucleotide sequence: TGCGCCAGCAGCCGGACTAGCGGGAGCTCCTACGAGCAGTACTTC.

Details on this clone: A read error may produce the germline difference seen at one junction end. This same CDR3 is encoded by further DNA sequences in the sample. For the CDR3, the DNA is TGCGCCAGCAGCTTATCGGGGAATATAGCTAACGAAAAACTGTTTTTT. The encoded protein is CASSLSGNIANEKLFF. This sequence joins TRBV5-1 and TRBJ1-4; D remains ambiguous. Germline lookup yields CDR1 SGHRS and CDR2 YFSETQ. The CDR3 length is 16 residues. The full variable domain, completed using reference TRBV5-1 and TRBJ1-4, is KAGVTQTPRYLIKTRGQQVTLSCSPISGHRSVSWYQQTPGQGLQFLFEYFSETQRNKGNFPGRFSGRQFSNSRSEMNVSTLELGDSALYLCASSLSGNIANEKLFFGSGTQLSVL.

The chain joins TRBV6-6 to TRBJ1-5; D might be TRBD1 (5 bases). In germline, CDR1 is MNHNY, CDR2 SVGAGI (reference sequence). V was clipped by 2 bases and J by 7 bases, with 15 bases between them. The CDR3 is 15 amino acids. The CDR3 reads CASSYGMQGGQPQHF. CDR3 DNA: TGTGCCAGCAGTTACGGTATGCAGGGTGGGCAGCCCCAGCATTTT.

The chain employs TRBV7-2 and TRBJ2-1; no firm D call. V was pared by 5 bases and J by 2 bases, with 13 bases between. The CDR3 is 15 amino acids. Germline V gives CDR1 SGHTA, CDR2 FQGNSA. The CDR3 region has the DNA TGTGCCAGCAGCCCCCGTGGCAGGACCTACAATGAGCAGTTCTTC. Translated, it gives CASSPRGRTYNEQFF.

The J gene is TRBJ2-2, the V gene TRBV9; D is unclear. Germline V gene data show CDR1 as SGDLS and CDR2 as YYNGEE. V was shortened by 0 bases and J by 0 bases, with 9 bases between the two germline ends. This CDR3 is 16 amino acids long. CDR3 nucleotide sequence: TGTGCCAGCAGCGTAGAAAGAGGCTCGAACACCGGGGAGCTGTTTTTT. Translation: CASSVERGSNTGELFF.

The rearrangement links TRBV28 to TRBJ2-3, with 7 bases matching TRBD1. This CDR3 has 15 residues. Germline-derived CDR1 and CDR2 are MDHEN and SYDVKM. After removal of 7 bases from V and 2 bases from J, the junction contained 9 bases not matched to a gene. The CDR3 protein is CASITQGPTTDTQYF. The CDR3 nucleotides are TGTGCCAGCATCACACAGGGGCCAACCACAGATACGCAGTATTTT. The entire variable domain, with the rest obtained from reference TRBV28 and TRBJ2-3, is as follows: DVKVTQSSRYLVKRTGEKVFLECVQDMDHENMFWYRQDPGLGLRLIYFSYDVKMKEKGDIPEGYSVSREKKERFSLILESASTNQTSMYLCASITQGPTTDTQYFGPGTRLTVL.

The gene calls are TRBV6-1 and TRBJ2-1; tentative D call: TRBD2 (6 bases). This CDR3 spans 14 amino acids. Trimming cost V 6 bases and J 9 bases, with 18 bases left between them. Germline lookup yields CDR1 MNHNS and CDR2 SASEGT. In DNA, the CDR3 is TGTGCCAGCAGGACCCGACTAGATGTTAGTGAGCAGTTCTTC. It codes for CASRTRLDVSEQFF.

This clone occurred once. This sequence joins TRBV5-6 and TRBJ1-1; weak D call: TRBD1 (5 bases). V lost 0 bases, J lost 5 bases, and 11 bases lay in between. Germline V lookup: CDR1 SGHDT, CDR2 YYEEEE. This CDR3 contains 14 residues. The CDR3 loop reads CASSLGAGLTEAFF. In DNA, the CDR3 is TGTGCCAGCAGCTTGGGGGCAGGGTTGACTGAAGCTTTCTTT.